This TCR beta chain is drawn from a study of T-cell reconstitution after alpha-beta-depleted transplantation in children. Many counts were recorded for this clonotype. Its specificity is not known. Study-wide results and limits: Day-60 TCRbeta diversity that was high in some patients was derived from surviving recipient T cells and thymic progenitors. Alpha-beta T cells present about two months after transplant were reported to originate from several hundred expanded graft clones. When one year had passed after transplant, most T-cell counts and diversity came from newly produced T cells.

Unique molecular identifiers featured in how the TCRbeta library was prepared. TCRdb reanalysed the PCR reads using MiXCR and keeps one entry per CDR3 protein. The repertoire has around 600,000 distinct CDR3 sequences, under 25% of them found once; the top ten carry approximately 14%. The source is a boy younger than two who had a stem cell transplant for acute myeloid leukemia, so the T cells may come from the graft donor. Sequencing used PBMCs, mostly from graft donor cells, obtained 360 days after TCRalphabeta/CD19-depleted stem cell transplant.

The CDR3: CASSFGDRANEKLFF. CDR3 DNA sequence: TGTGCCAGCAGCTTTGGGGACAGGGCAAATGAAAAACTGTTTTTT. The rearrangement links TRBV7-9 to TRBJ1-4; 9 nucleotides line up with TRBD1. V lost 3 bases to trimming and J lost 5 bases; unmatched junction nucleotides: 4. The germline V gene encodes CDR1 SEHNR and CDR2 FQNEAQ (reference sequence). This CDR3 region has 15 residues.